A selection of T cell receptor beta chains follows, all from one sample in a study of Graves' ophthalmopathy and Graves' hyperthyroidism. TCRdb independently ran MiXCR on the multiplex PCR reads; one entry per CDR3 protein. The data show about 220,000 distinct CDR3 sequences, about 22% seen once. Sequenced input: peripheral blood. These receptors were collected from a woman between 45 and 60 years old with Graves' ophthalmopathy. The CDR3 runs from the conserved cysteine through the conserved F or W. The D gene is left open where the match is weak. For some rows the clone size is stated as once, few or many, or as a class when expanded; others skip it.

V gene,D gene,J gene,clone size,CDR3 DNA,CDR3 protein
TRBV15,-,TRBJ2-5,many,TGTGCCACCAGCAGCGCCACTGGTGGGGCGGCCTGGGAGACCCAGTACTTC,CATSSATGGAAWETQYF
TRBV7-9,-,TRBJ1-5,-,TGTGCCAGCAGCAAGGGTGACTTTGGCAATCAGCCCCAGCATTTT,CASSKGDFGNQPQHF
TRBV28,TRBD2,TRBJ2-7,many,TGTGCCAGCTTTCCGTTTCGGACTAGAGGTTACGAGCAGTACTTC,CASFPFRTRGYEQYF
TRBV2,TRBD1,TRBJ1-2,-,TGTGCCAGCAGACTTGGACAGGGGGCTAACTATGGCTACACCTTC,CASRLGQGANYGYTF
TRBV29-1,-,TRBJ2-5,many,TGCAGCGTTGACCCCGGGGGGCGGGAGACCCAGTACTTC,CSVDPGGRETQYF
TRBV6-1,-,TRBJ1-3,many,TGTGCCAGCCGGGCGGGCTCCTCTGGAAACACCATATATTTT,CASRAGSSGNTIYF
TRBV7-9,-,TRBJ2-7,few,TGTGCCAGCAGTCAAACACACGAGCAGTACTTC,CASSQTHEQYF
TRBV19,TRBD2,TRBJ2-7,many,TGTGCCAGTAGTATGGTGAGCGGGAGGGCCGGCGAGCAGTACTTC,CASSMVSGRAGEQYF
TRBV27,TRBD2,TRBJ2-5,many,TGTGCCAGCAGTCCCGGACTAGCCCAGCTTGAGACCCAGTACTTC,CASSPGLAQLETQYF
TRBV7-8,-,TRBJ2-5,few,TGTGCCAGCAGCTTAGGGCATCTCAAAGAGACCCAGTACTTC,CASSLGHLKETQYF
TRBV7-6,-,TRBJ2-7,few,TGTGCCAGCAGCTTTGATTCGGGGGGCAACGAGCAGTACTTC,CASSFDSGGNEQYF
TRBV12-3/TRBV12-4,-,TRBJ2-5,many,TGTGCCAGCACTAAAGACGTCGGGGAGACCCAGTACTTC,CASTKDVGETQYF
TRBV5-1,TRBD2,TRBJ2-7,-,TGCGCCAGCAGCACAAGCGGGACTGCCTACGAGCAGTACTTC,CASSTSGTAYEQYF
TRBV12-3/TRBV12-4,-,TRBJ1-5,-,TGTGCCAGCAGTCGGTCAGGAGGGGCGAACCAGCCCCAGCATTTT,CASSRSGGANQPQHF
TRBV12-3/TRBV12-4,-,TRBJ1-5,-,TGTGCCAGCAGGGGGATGGGGAATAGCAATCAGCCCCAGCATTTT,CASRGMGNSNQPQHF
TRBV29-1,-,TRBJ2-5,many,TGCAGCGTTGATCCACGAGGGGAGACCCAGTACTTC,CSVDPRGETQYF
TRBV27,-,TRBJ2-7,many,TGTGCCAGCAGTTTATACCAGGGGAGCCAAGGCGAGCAGTACTTC,CASSLYQGSQGEQYF
TRBV20-1,TRBD2,TRBJ2-5,few,TGCAGTGCTAGTGGGCTAGCGGGATTTATGGAGACCCAGTACTTC,CSASGLAGFMETQYF
TRBV19,-,TRBJ2-5,many,TGTGCCAGTAGTATGAGGACAGCCCAAGAGACCCAGTACTTC,CASSMRTAQETQYF
TRBV6-1,TRBD1,TRBJ2-2,many,TGTGCCAGCAGAACTCCGGGACAGGTCTCCGGGGAGCTGTTTTTT,CASRTPGQVSGELFF
TRBV6-5,-,TRBJ1-5,many,TGTGCCGTCGACCGGAACGGGTTAAGCAATCAGCCCCAGCATTTT,CAVDRNGLSNQPQHF
TRBV6-5,-,TRBJ2-7,many,TGTGCCAGCAGCCGTAGCTCCTACGAGCAGTACTTC,CASSRSSYEQYF
TRBV5-1,-,TRBJ2-5,many,TGCGCCAGCAGCTCGGGCGGTGGGCGGAGGACTCCCACAGAGACCCAGTACTTC,CASSSGGGRRTPTETQYF
TRBV19,TRBD1,TRBJ1-5,many,TGTGCCAGTAGGACAGGGACCGAGGGAAATAGCAATCAGCCCCAGCATTTT,CASRTGTEGNSNQPQHF
TRBV6-1,-,TRBJ2-5,many,TGTGCCAGCAGCCCAAGCGGCCTGAGGGAGACCCAGTACTTC,CASSPSGLRETQYF
TRBV28,-,TRBJ2-5,many,TGTGCCAGCAGGCCGGCGAACCAAGAGACCCAGTACTTC,CASRPANQETQYF
TRBV20-1,-,TRBJ1-2,few,TGCAGTGCTTTAGGCCCGGGAAAGTATGGCTACACCTTC,CSALGPGKYGYTF
TRBV9,TRBD2,TRBJ2-7,many,TGTGCCAGCAGCGCCGGGACTAGCTTGTCCTACGAGCAGTACTTC,CASSAGTSLSYEQYF
TRBV24-1,TRBD1,TRBJ1-2,many,TGTGCCACCAGTGATTCGAAACAGGGGGCGGTTTCTGGCTACACCTTC,CATSDSKQGAVSGYTF
TRBV5-6,-,TRBJ2-7,many,TGTGCCAGCAGCCCGAGGACAGCCACGGAGTACTTC,CASSPRTATEYF
TRBV10-3,-,TRBJ2-6,-,TGTGCCATCAGTGCAGGTACTGGGGCCAACGGCCTGACTTTC,CAISAGTGANGLTF
TRBV7-2,-,TRBJ1-3,many,TGTGCCAGCAGCGAAACCCGGTCTGGAAACACCATATATTTT,CASSETRSGNTIYF
TRBV6-5,TRBD1,TRBJ2-7,many,TGTGCCAGCAGTTCCACGGACAGGGCGACCTACGAGCAGTACTTC,CASSSTDRATYEQYF
TRBV28,-,TRBJ1-1,many,TGTGCCAGTCCGACCCCCCTCGAAGCTTTCTTT,CASPTPLEAFF
TRBV28,-,TRBJ2-2,many,TGTGCCAGCAGCCGCTCGATAAACACCGGGGAGCTGTTTTTT,CASSRSINTGELFF
TRBV20-1,-,TRBJ2-7,many,TGCAGTGCTAGTCAAGTGGAGGGGGGGTACGAGCAGTACTTC,CSASQVEGGYEQYF
TRBV12-3/TRBV12-4,-,TRBJ2-5,many,TGTGCCAGCAGCTTAGGTTTGACCCAGTACTTC,CASSLGLTQYF
TRBV19,TRBD1,TRBJ1-1,many,TGTGCCAGTAGTCCCGGGACAGCCGGTCTGAACACTGAAGCTTTCTTT,CASSPGTAGLNTEAFF
TRBV7-2,TRBD2,TRBJ2-6,-,TGTGCCAGCAGCTTAAGCGGGAGCACCTACTCTGGGGCCAACGTCCTGACTTTC,CASSLSGSTYSGANVLTF
TRBV7-9,TRBD1,TRBJ1-2,many,TGTGCCAGCGGACCGGGACAGGGGCAAAGGAGCTACACCTTC,CASGPGQGQRSYTF
TRBV12-3/TRBV12-4,-,TRBJ1-1,-,TGTGCCAGCAGCCCCGGACGGACCATGAACACTGAAGCTTTCTTT,CASSPGRTMNTEAFF
TRBV6-1,-,TRBJ1-1,many,TGTGCCAGCAGTGACACACTGAACACTGAAGCTTTCTTT,CASSDTLNTEAFF
TRBV20-1,TRBD1,TRBJ1-2,many,TGCAGTGCTAGTAATCGTGTGGGGGACAGACACTATGGCTACACCTTC,CSASNRVGDRHYGYTF
TRBV27,TRBD2,TRBJ2-7,once,TGTGCCAGCAGTAGGGGACTAGCGGATACCTACGAGCAGTACTTC,CASSRGLADTYEQYF
TRBV29-1,-,TRBJ1-5,few,TGCAGCGTTGAAGAGACAGGCGGTGGTCAGCCCCAGCATTTT,CSVEETGGGQPQHF
TRBV6-5,-,TRBJ1-1,many,TGTGCCAGCAGCGCCATACAGGGAGACACTGAAGCTTTCTTT,CASSAIQGDTEAFF
TRBV6-1,-,TRBJ2-7,many,TGTGCCAACAGTGAACAGGGCTACGAGCAGTACTTC,CANSEQGYEQYF
TRBV19,TRBD1,TRBJ2-5,many,TGTGCCAGTAGTGCCTGGTTAGGGGGCCCGGAGACCCAGTACTTC,CASSAWLGGPETQYF
TRBV7-8,-,TRBJ2-5,many,TGTGCCAGCAGCTTAGGGTCGAGTTTCAGGGACGGCCAAGAGACCCAGTACTTC,CASSLGSSFRDGQETQYF
TRBV19,-,TRBJ1-1,many,TGTGCCAGTAGCAAACAGGGCGAGGGAGCTGAAGCTTTCTTT,CASSKQGEGAEAFF
TRBV12-3/TRBV12-4,-,TRBJ2-2,-,TGTGCCATAGGACAGCCGACGGAACACGGGGAGCTGTTTTTT,CAIGQPTEHGELFF
TRBV7-9,-,TRBJ2-7,few,TGTGCCAGCAGCTTAGCGCGAGGACTAACAAACGAGCAGTACTTC,CASSLARGLTNEQYF
TRBV20-1,-,TRBJ2-2,-,TGCAGTGCTAGAGCTACGGGGAACACCGGGGAGCTGTTTTTT,CSARATGNTGELFF
TRBV11-3,-,TRBJ2-7,-,TGTGCCAGCAGCTTAGAGACAGGTTCCTACGAGCAGTACTTC,CASSLETGSYEQYF